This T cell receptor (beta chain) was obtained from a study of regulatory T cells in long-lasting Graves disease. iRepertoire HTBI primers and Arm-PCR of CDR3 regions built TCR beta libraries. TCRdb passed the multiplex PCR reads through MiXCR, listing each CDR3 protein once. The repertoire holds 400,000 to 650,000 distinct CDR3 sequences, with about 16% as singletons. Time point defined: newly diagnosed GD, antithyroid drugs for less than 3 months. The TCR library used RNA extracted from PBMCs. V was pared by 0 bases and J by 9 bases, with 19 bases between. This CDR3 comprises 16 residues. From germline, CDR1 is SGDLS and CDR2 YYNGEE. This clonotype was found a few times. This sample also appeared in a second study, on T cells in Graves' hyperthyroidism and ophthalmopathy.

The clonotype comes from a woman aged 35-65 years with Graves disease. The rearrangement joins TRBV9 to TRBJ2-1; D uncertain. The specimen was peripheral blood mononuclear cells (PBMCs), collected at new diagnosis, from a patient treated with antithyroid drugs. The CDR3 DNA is TGTGCCAGCAGCGTAGAGGCAGCGACCCTCCGGAGTGAGCAGTTCTTC. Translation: CASSVEAATLRSEQFF.